A selection of T cell receptor beta chains follows, all from one sample in a study of cytomegalovirus exposure and HLA in healthy donors. Repertoires were generated with immunoSEQ multiplex PCR, while TCRdb's copy carries only in-frame clones and drops some. The sample has more than 300,000 clones; 86% are singletons. Sequenced input: PBMCs. The origin of the receptors is a woman in her late teens or twenties in good health and CMV-seronegative. The CDR3 runs from the conserved cysteine through the conserved F or W. Each record gives: J gene, V gene, D gene, clone size, CDR3 DNA, CDR3 protein. A D gene is named only where the DNA matches it firmly. Where a row states a size, it is once, few, many or the class of an expanded clone; other rows omit it.

>TRBJ2-1|TRBV27|-|-
TGTGCCAGCAGCCCAGGTGTTTCCTCCTACAATGAGCAGTTCTTC
CASSPGVSSYNEQFF
>TRBJ1-1|TRBV28|TRBD1|once
TGTGCCAGCAGTCCCGGGACAGGGCACACTGAAGCTTTCTTT
CASSPGTGHTEAFF
>TRBJ2-7|TRBV10-3|TRBD2|-
TGTGCCGGCGGGAGGGCCGATAGGAGAGAGCAGTACTTC
CAGGRADRREQYF
>TRBJ2-7|TRBV5-4|TRBD2|-
TGTGCCAGCAGCTTTAGCGGGAGGACCAAATACGAGCAGTACTTC
CASSFSGRTKYEQYF
>TRBJ1-5|TRBV6-5|-|-
TGTGCCAGCAGTCCCAGGGCCCATCAGCCCCAGCATTTT
CASSPRAHQPQHF
>TRBJ2-2|TRBV27|TRBD2|-
TGTGCCAGCAGTCTCGCCTCTAGCGGGAACACCGGGGAGCTGTTTTTT
CASSLASSGNTGELFF
>TRBJ2-7|TRBV14|TRBD2|few
TGTGCCAGCCGCGGGGGAGTGGGTTACGAGCAGTACTTC
CASRGGVGYEQYF
>TRBJ2-6|TRBV28|TRBD1|-
TGTGCCAGCAGTTTAATCAGGGGGCCATCTGGGGCCAACGTCCTGACTTTC
CASSLIRGPSGANVLTF
>TRBJ2-7|TRBV6-5|TRBD1|-
TGTGCCAGCAGTTCCCCCGGGCAGGGGGAGTACGAGCAGTACTTC
CASSSPGQGEYEQYF
>TRBJ2-2|TRBV28|-|-
TGTGCCAGCAGTTTATCTGCAGCGAACACCGGGGAGCTGTTTTTT
CASSLSAANTGELFF
>TRBJ1-2|TRBV19|TRBD1|-
TGTGCCAGTACCGGGGACAGGGGAATCAGTGGCTACACCTTC
CASTGDRGISGYTF
>TRBJ2-3|TRBV5-4|TRBD2|-
TGTGCCAGCAGCATCGGGACTAGCGGGAGATCAGATACGCAGTATTTT
CASSIGTSGRSDTQYF
>TRBJ2-1|TRBV7-2|TRBD1|-
TGTGCCAGCAGCTTTGCTCGGGACAGGGTGACCTACAATGAGCAGTTCTTC
CASSFARDRVTYNEQFF
>TRBJ2-3|TRBV7-9|TRBD1|-
TGTGCCAGCAGCTTAGTATCGGGGACAGGACTTCCAGATACGCAGTATTTT
CASSLVSGTGLPDTQYF
>TRBJ1-3|TRBV5-1|-|once
TGCGCCAGCAGCTTGATGACATCCTCTGGAAACACCATATATTTT
CASSLMTSSGNTIYF
>TRBJ2-7|TRBV2|TRBD2|-
TGTGCCAGCAGTACAAGAAGGGGGTGGACTAGCGGGAGGGTAGACTACGAGCAGTACTTC
CASSTRRGWTSGRVDYEQYF
>TRBJ2-1|TRBV7-9|TRBD2|-
TGTGCCAGCAGCTTGAAAGCGGGAGTGGTTGAGCAGTTCTTC
CASSLKAGVVEQFF
>TRBJ2-7|TRBV18|TRBD2|-
TGTGCCAGCTCACCCCAGGACACTGGGGGAGGGGAGCAGTACTTC
CASSPQDTGGGEQYF
>TRBJ2-5|TRBV5-4|-|-
TGTGCCAGCAGCTTGCAAGGGGGTGGAGAGACCCAGTACTTC
CASSLQGGGETQYF
>TRBJ1-4|TRBV7-2|TRBD1|-
TGTGCCAGCAGCTTAGCGGGACAGGGATTTAATGAAAAACTGTTTTTT
CASSLAGQGFNEKLFF
>TRBJ2-3|TRBV4-1|TRBD2|-
TGCGCCAGCAGCCAAGATCGGCTAGCGGGAGGTTACACAGATACGCAGTATTTT
CASSQDRLAGGYTDTQYF
>TRBJ2-3|TRBV29-1|-|-
TGCAGCGTGACCCCCCTTCGGGAGCTCGGAAATACGCAGTATTTT
CSVTPLRELGNTQYF
>TRBJ2-7|TRBV7-2|TRBD2|once
TGTGCCAGCAGCCTCACTAGCGGGAGCAGTTACGAGCAGTACTTC
CASSLTSGSSYEQYF
>TRBJ2-7|TRBV7-2|TRBD1|-
TGTGCCAGCAGCTTAGGCCCTCTGGGGACAGGGGGATTCTCCTACGAGCAGTACTTC
CASSLGPLGTGGFSYEQYF
>TRBJ1-1|TRBV5-6|-|-
TGTGCCAGCAGCTTCCTCGGGGGCACTGAAGCTTTCTTT
CASSFLGGTEAFF
>TRBJ1-5|TRBV27|-|-
TGTGCCAGCAGCTCACAGGAGTCAGTCTATAGCAATCAGCCCCAGCATTTT
CASSSQESVYSNQPQHF
>TRBJ2-6|TRBV18|-|-
TGTGCCAGCCTTTCCGGGGGTGCCGGGGCCAACGTCCTGACTTTC
CASLSGGAGANVLTF
>TRBJ1-1|TRBV6-1|-|-
TGTGCCAGCAAGGGTCCTGTGGTGGGGCGAACTGAAGCTTTCTTT
CASKGPVVGRTEAFF
>TRBJ2-7|TRBV7-9|TRBD2|-
TGTGCCAGCAGCTTGGTACAGCGGGAGGGCCGCGAGCAGTACTTC
CASSLVQREGREQYF
>TRBJ2-7|TRBV28|-|-
TGTGCCAGCAGTCCACCGGTTCGGTCCTACGAGCAGTACTTC
CASSPPVRSYEQYF
>TRBJ2-6|TRBV4-1|-|-
TGCGCCAGCAGCCAAGGCGGTGGACGGGGGAGGATGTCTGGGGCCAACGTCCTGACTTTC
CASSQGGGRGRMSGANVLTF